One and the same sample provided the 16 T cell receptor beta chains below, sequenced in a study of OX40 agonist ivuxolimab in advanced cancers. TCRdb's table, derived via immunoSEQ multiplex PCR, lists solely in-frame clones and lacks some. The table lists 45,000 to 65,000 clones, 75% to 90% of them singletons. The sequencing used CD4+ or CD8+ T cells sorted from blood, collected in a trial of the OX40 agonist ivuxolimab. These receptors originate from an adult with an advanced solid tumor such as melanoma, head and neck, liver or kidney cancer.

The CDR3 DNA is TGCGCCAGCGGGGAGGGGACCTACTCTGGAAACACCATATATTTT. This sequence encodes CASGEGTYSGNTIYF. V and J are TRBV5-1 and TRBJ1-3; D perhaps matches TRBD1 (5 bases). This CDR3 has 15 residues. Trimming stripped 7 bases from V and 0 bases from J, with 14 bases between. The germline V gene has CDR1 SGHRS and CDR2 YFSETQ.

This chain connects TRBV10-3 to TRBJ2-5; 7 nucleotides align to TRBD1. CDR3 length: 14 residues. Looked up from germline, CDR1 is ENHRY and CDR2 is SYGVKD. Germline trimming cut 6 bases from V and 1 base from J; bases unmatched to any gene: 5. The CDR3, as DNA: TGTGCCATCAGCCCGGACAGGATCCAAGAGACCCAGTACTTC. Translation: CAISPDRIQETQYF.

The chain links TRBV28 to TRBJ1-5, with unresolved D. The ends were cut back, 5 bases at V and 1 base at J, with 12 bases in the middle. The CDR3 is 15 amino acids. Germline-derived CDR1 and CDR2 are MDHEN and SYDVKM. In nucleotides, the CDR3 is TGTGCCAGCAGTGTTCGGGGAAGGAGCAATCAGCCCCAGCATTTT. It translates to CASSVRGRSNQPQHF.

The CDR3 sequence is CASSPLLDRGLGGYGYTF. The CDR3 DNA is TGTGCCAGCAGTCCCCTTTTGGACAGGGGGCTGGGAGGCTATGGCTACACCTTC. This chain connects TRBV28 to TRBJ1-2, with 11 positions matching TRBD1. Germline lookup yields CDR1 MDHEN and CDR2 SYDVKM. There are 18 residues in the CDR3. V gave up 5 bases and J gave up 4 bases; unmatched junction bases: 15.

This rearrangement joins TRBV18 to TRBJ2-7, with 10 bases aligning to TRBD1. Losses at the gene ends were 6 bases for V and 3 bases for J; bases not matched to a gene: 5. CDR1 is KGHSH and CDR2 is LQKENI in the germline V gene. This CDR3 spans 14 amino acids. CDR3 residues: CASSRDRGIYEQYF. CDR3 DNA: TGTGCCAGCTCGCGGGACAGGGGAATCTACGAGCAGTACTTC. Filled out from reference TRBV18 and TRBJ2-7, the complete variable domain reads NAGVMQNPRHLVRRRGQEARLRCSPMKGHSHVYWYRQLPEEGLKFMVYLQKENIIDESGMPKERFSAEFPKEGPSILRIQQVVRGDSAAYFCASSRDRGIYEQYFGPGTRLTVT.

The J gene is TRBJ2-3, the V gene TRBV6-6, with 7 positions matching TRBD2. V trimming: 2 bases; J trimming: 5 bases; junction bases outside the gene matches: 7. The CDR3 covers 15 residues. Per germline, CDR1 MNHNY and CDR2 SVGAGI (reference sequence). The chain's CDR3 is CASSYGGGWGDTQYF. CDR3 coding DNA: TGTGCCAGCAGTTACGGGGGAGGGTGGGGAGATACGCAGTATTTT.

V is TRBV5-6 and J is TRBJ2-3; D gene ambiguous. The CDR3 runs 12 residues. V was clipped by 2 bases and J by 13 bases, with 14 bases between them. The germline CDR1 and CDR2 sequences are SGHDT and YYEEEE. CDR3 bases: TGTGCCAGCAGCTTAAGCAGGTCCTATGAGTATTTT. It translates to CASSLSRSYEYF.

V usage is TRBV30 and J usage is TRBJ2-5; weak D call: TRBD2 (6 bases). V was clipped by 5 bases and J by 6 bases, with 22 bases between them. The germline CDR1 and CDR2 sequences are GTSNPN and SVGIG (reference sequence). The CDR3 runs to 15 residues. The chain's CDR3 is CAWGPSSAPGKTQYF. CDR3 DNA sequence: TGTGCCTGGGGGCCGTCTAGCGCCCCGGGGAAGACCCAGTACTTC.

The chain links TRBV30 to TRBJ1-5, with 7 bases that match TRBD1. The length of the CDR3 is 14 residues. J was trimmed by 0 bases and V by 8 bases; bases with no gene match: 7. Germline CDR1 and CDR2: GTSNPN and SVGIG (reference sequence). The CDR3 spells CAIGGTNSNQPQHF. In nucleotides, the CDR3 is TGTGCCATAGGGGGCACTAATAGCAATCAGCCCCAGCATTTT.

The chain recombines TRBV27 with TRBJ1-5; D is ambiguous. Trimming shortened V by 5 bases and J by 0 bases, and 8 bases separated the two germline ends. CDR3 length: 14 residues. Germline V gene data show CDR1 as MNHEY and CDR2 as SMNVEV (reference sequence). The CDR3 nucleotides are TGTGCCAGCAGTCTAGCAAATAGCAATCAGCCCCAGCATTTT. Protein product: CASSLANSNQPQHF.

V is TRBV2 and J is TRBJ1-1; D is perhaps TRBD1 (5 bases). From germline, CDR1 is SNHLY and CDR2 FYNNEI. This CDR3 comprises 14 residues. Trimming shortened V by 5 bases and J by 1 base, and 11 bases separated the two germline ends. The CDR3 loop is CASSRGAQNTEAFF. CDR3 bases: TGTGCCAGCAGTCGAGGGGCCCAGAACACTGAAGCTTTCTTT.

This clone appeared a single time. This sequence joins TRBV6-4 and TRBJ2-3; 9 bases are a match to TRBD1. J was trimmed by 1 base and V by 6 bases; bases with no gene match: 2. This CDR3 is built from 14 residues. Germline CDR1 reads MRHNA; CDR2 reads SNTAGT. CDR3 in amino acids: CASSRTGGTDTQYF. CDR3 in DNA: TGTGCCAGCAGCCGGACAGGGGGCACAGATACGCAGTATTTT.

The rearrangement uses TRBV6-6 and TRBJ1-1; 8 bases are shared with TRBD1. Germline V gene data show CDR1 as MNHNY and CDR2 as SVGAGI (reference sequence). Losses at the gene ends were 2 bases for V and 7 bases for J; bases not matched to a gene: 12. The CDR3 is 16 amino acids. The CDR3 loop reads CASSYLPWTGRNEAFF. In DNA form, the CDR3 reads TGTGCCAGCAGTTACCTACCTTGGACAGGGCGGAATGAAGCTTTCTTT.

Only one count was recorded for this clone. This chain joins TRBV30 and TRBJ2-1, with D possibly matching TRBD1 (6 bases). The V gene's germline CDR1 is GTSNPN and CDR2 SVGIG (reference sequence). CDR3 length: 15 residues. Trimming left V 0 bases short and J 9 bases short, with 18 bases between. The CDR3 region is CAWSVEPRTGSEQFF. The CDR3 DNA reads as TGTGCCTGGAGTGTAGAACCTCGAACAGGGAGTGAGCAGTTCTTC.

This chain connects TRBV7-2 to TRBJ1-1; no firm D call. CDR3 size: 13 residues. CDR1 and CDR2 from the germline V gene are SGHTA and FQGNSA. Trimming took 8 bases from V and 0 from J, leaving 10 bases between them. The CDR3 coding sequence is TGTGCCAGCCGGGAGGCGGTGAACACTGAAGCTTTCTTT. Its translation is CASREAVNTEAFF.

The chain joins TRBV28 to TRBJ2-3; D is tentatively TRBD1 or TRBD2 (5 bases each). The length of the CDR3 is 14 residues. Germline loops: CDR1 MDHEN, CDR2 SYDVKM. The ends were cut back, 4 bases at V and 5 bases at J, with 13 bases in the middle. The CDR3: CASSSRGWGDTQYF. CDR3 nucleotides: TGTGCCAGCAGTTCACGGGGCTGGGGAGATACGCAGTATTTT.